The entry below describes one T cell receptor beta chain. This sample was included in a study of CD8 T cells in ankylosing spondylitis. In TCRdb, the 5' RACE reads were re-called with MiXCR into one record per CDR3 protein. The sample has 200,000 to 300,000 distinct CDR3 sequences, 7% to 10% seen once; the top ten hold roughly 5%. The sequencing input was blood, either unsorted or a sorted T cell fraction (not recorded which). This receptor was identified in a female donor with ankylosing spondylitis or in good health (not recorded which).

The CDR3 here is CATRNVGQAAYNEQFF. The CDR3 nucleotides read TGTGCCACCCGGAATGTGGGGCAGGCCGCCTACAATGAGCAGTTCTTC. The rearrangement uses TRBV24-1 and TRBJ2-1; possible D gene TRBD1, 5 bases. There are 16 residues in the CDR3. Per germline, CDR1 KGHDR and CDR2 SFDVKD. With 9 bases removed from V and 2 bases from J, the gap between germline ends came to 19 bases.